A single sample gave rise to the 27 T cell receptor beta chains below, sequenced in a study of T cells in Graves' hyperthyroidism and ophthalmopathy (dated by TCRdb to 2018 to 2020). The library was prepared using multiplex PCR. Sequencing was carried out with an Illumina HiSeq 2000. Amplification of TCR beta CDR3 regions was carried out from RNA transcripts. The TCR CDR3 was subjected to a first round of RT-PCR using the HTBI primer set and the Qiagen OneStep RT-PCR kit. TCRdb's own reprocessing of the public reads used fastp at Q25 and MiXCR and kept productive beta chains. Entries are consolidated by CDR3 protein sequence, retaining the most common genes and DNA. The sample has around 540,000 distinct CDR3 sequences on record, 15% to 20% of them singletons. The ten largest clones represent approximately 30% of the sample. Sequencing input: blood. These receptor sequences come from a young woman with Graves' ophthalmopathy.

This chain uses TRBV9 with TRBJ2-5; tentatively, D is TRBD2 (6 bases). Trimming stripped 1 base from V and 5 bases from J, with 15 bases between. The germline V gene has CDR1 SGDLS and CDR2 YYNGEE. CDR3 length: 15 amino acids. The DNA of the CDR3 is TGTGCCAGCAGCGTATCTGGGGGGACCGGGGAGACCCAGTACTTC. It encodes CASSVSGGTGETQYF. Together with reference TRBV9 and TRBJ2-5, the CDR3 gives the full variable domain: DSGVTQTPKHLITATGQRVTLRCSPRSGDLSVYWYQQSLDQGLQFLIQYYNGEERAKGNILERFSAQQFPDLHSELNLSSLELGDSALYFCASSVSGGTGETQYFGPGTRLLVL.

This clonotype occurred a few times. V is TRBV4-2 and J is TRBJ1-2, with 9 positions matching TRBD1. CDR3 length equals 17 residues. The junction had 9 bases not matched to a gene; V was cut back by 0 bases and J by 4 bases. CDR1 and CDR2 (germline): LGHNA, YNFKEQ. CDR3 protein: CASSQDPGTGSIYGYTF. The DNA of the CDR3 is TGTGCCAGCAGCCAAGATCCGGGGACAGGGTCGATCTATGGCTACACCTTC.

This clonotype was seen many times. This chain uses TRBV28 with TRBJ2-1; either TRBD1 or TRBD2 may supply D (7 bases each). V lost 4 bases and J 8 bases, leaving 21 bases between the germline ends. The CDR3 has 16 amino acids. The germline V gene encodes CDR1 MDHEN and CDR2 SYDVKM. CDR3 amino acids: CASSSTGTAGRDEQFF. CDR3 bases: TGTGCCAGCAGTTCCACCGGGACAGCGGGGAGGGATGAGCAGTTCTTC.

V gene TRBV7-2 combines with J gene TRBJ1-6, with D unresolved. In germline, CDR1 is SGHTA, CDR2 FQGNSA. This CDR3 is built from 12 residues. V shed 0 bases and J shed 14 bases, with 8 bases lying between them. CDR3 DNA: TGTGCCAGCAGCTTAGCGGGTGGGACCCTCCACTTT. It translates to CASSLAGGTLHF.

In nucleotides, the CDR3 is TGTGCCAGCACCCGGGGAGAGGGAGGGCCTGAGTACTTC. Protein product: CASTRGEGGPEYF. The J gene is TRBJ2-5, the V gene TRBV27, with 7 bases aligning to TRBD2. Per germline, CDR1 MNHEY and CDR2 SMNVEV (reference sequence). This CDR3 has 13 residues. V was pared by 7 bases and J by 12 bases, with 14 bases of the junction left unmatched.

The chain joins TRBV3-1 to TRBJ1-2; no definite D call. Germline-derived CDR1 and CDR2 are LGHDT and YNNKEL (reference sequence). The CDR3 runs 14 residues. Trimming removed 0 bases from V and 3 bases from J, with 8 bases in between. The CDR3 protein is CASSQDTGDYGYTF. CDR3 bases: TGTGCCAGCAGCCAAGATACGGGAGACTATGGCTACACCTTC.

Turning to this clonotype: This CDR3 is missing its conserved last phenylalanine or tryptophan, likely due to a read error. V is TRBV5-1 and J is TRBJ1-1; D may be TRBD1 (5 bases). CDR1 is SGHRS, CDR2 YFSETQ, per germline. V was cut by 7 bases and J by 1 base, with 5 bases left in between. This CDR3 contains 11 residues. The CDR3 loop reads CASGTNTEAFL. As DNA, the CDR3 is TGCGCCAGCGGGACGAACACTGAAGCTTTCCTT.

This clonotype was found many times. J is TRBJ2-3 and V is TRBV20-1; 8 nucleotides agree with TRBD2. This CDR3 is built from 15 residues. Germline V lookup: CDR1 DFQATT, CDR2 SNEGSKA (reference sequence). J was trimmed by 5 bases and V by 0 bases; bases with no gene match: 7. The CDR3 region has the DNA TGCAGTGCTAGAGACCCCGGGAGGGCACGAGATACGCAGTATTTT. Its translation is CSARDPGRARDTQYF.

This clonotype was observed many times. The chain joins TRBV11-3 to TRBJ2-1; perhaps TRBD2 as D (5 bases). The CDR3 has 13 amino acids. Germline CDR1 SGHNT, CDR2 YENEEA. V was pared by 1 base and J by 9 bases, with 10 bases between. The CDR3 here is CASSLGGPSEQFF. The CDR3 region has the DNA TGTGCCAGCAGCTTAGGCGGGCCAAGTGAGCAGTTCTTC.

This clonotype occurred a few times. V gene TRBV6-2 or TRBV6-3 combines with J gene TRBJ1-5, with D uncertain. Germline V gene lookup returns CDR1 MNHEY and CDR2 SVGEGT. V lost 6 bases to trimming and J lost 4 bases, with 10 bases between them. CDR3 length: 13 residues. The CDR3 here is CASSLDYNQPQHF. CDR3 nucleotide sequence: TGTGCCAGCAGCCTAGATTATAATCAGCCCCAGCATTTT.

This clonotype appeared many times. The chain combines TRBV20-1 with TRBJ2-5; 11 bases are a match to TRBD2. With V trimmed by 0 bases and J by 2 bases, 5 bases remained unmatched. The CDR3 has 16 amino acids. Germline-derived CDR1 and CDR2 are DFQATT and SNEGSKA (reference sequence). CDR3 in amino acids: CSARDSGTSGQETQYF. The CDR3, as DNA: TGCAGTGCTAGAGATTCCGGGACTAGCGGTCAAGAGACCCAGTACTTC.

This clonotype was seen repeatedly, ten times or more. The V gene is TRBV12-3 or TRBV12-4, the J gene TRBJ2-1; D is uncertain. This CDR3 is built from 12 residues. Trimming removed 6 bases from V and 8 bases from J, with 11 bases in between. The CDR3 loop reads CASSSREYEQFF. Here the CDR3 DNA reads TGTGCCAGCAGCTCAAGGGAATATGAGCAGTTCTTC.

The rearrangement uses TRBV6-1 and TRBJ2-1; no clear D gene. Germline V CDR1 and CDR2: MNHNS, SASEGT. V lost 5 bases and J lost 0, with 11 bases in between. CDR3 length equals 15 residues. This chain's CDR3 is CASSRDIGSYNEQFF. The CDR3 region has the DNA TGTGCCAGCAGTCGAGATATCGGCTCCTACAATGAGCAGTTCTTC.

The genes are TRBV20-1 and TRBJ1-1, with a possible D match to TRBD1 (6 bases). The CDR3 spans 18 residues. V was pared by 3 bases and J by 6 bases, with 29 bases between. Germline V CDR1 and CDR2: DFQATT, SNEGSKA (reference sequence). In nucleotides, the CDR3 is TGCAGTGCTAGGCCCGGGGGGCAATTCTGGGGACACCACGCTGAAGCTTTCTTT. Its translation is CSARPGGQFWGHHAEAFF.

This clonotype has more than one count but fewer than ten. This sequence joins TRBV7-2 and TRBJ2-4; 9 bases agree with TRBD2. V trimming: 1 base; J trimming: 1 base; junction bases outside the gene matches: 11. The CDR3 extends over 19 amino acids. CDR1 and CDR2 from the germline V gene are SGHTA and FQGNSA. DNA of the CDR3: TGTGCCAGCAGCTTAGTGGCTAGCGGGAAGTTCGGGGCCAAAAACATTCAGTACTTC. It yields the protein CASSLVASGKFGAKNIQYF.

The chain links TRBV4-1 to TRBJ1-5, with 7 bases identical to TRBD1. The CDR3 is 15 amino acids. Per the germline V gene, CDR1 is MGHRA and CDR2 is YSYEKL. With 0 bases clipped from V and 7 bases from J, the junction kept 6 bases outside the gene matches. CDR3 loop: CASSQEGQRGQPQHF. Here the CDR3 DNA reads TGCGCCAGCAGCCAAGAGGGACAGAGGGGACAGCCCCAGCATTTT.

This chain uses TRBV30 with TRBJ1-5; 7 nucleotides align to TRBD1. The germline V gene has CDR1 GTSNPN and CDR2 SVGIG (reference sequence). J lost 5 bases, V lost 3 bases, and 7 bases had no gene match. The CDR3 has 14 amino acids. CDR3 region: CAWSRTGVYQPQHF. In nucleotides, the CDR3 is TGTGCCTGGAGCCGTACAGGGGTTTATCAGCCCCAGCATTTT. Complete variable domain (other parts from reference TRBV30 and TRBJ1-5): SQTIHQWPATLVQPVGSPLSLECTVEGTSNPNLYWYRQAAGRGLQLLFYSVGIGQISSEVPQNLSASRPQDRQFILSSKKLLLSDSGFYLCAWSRTGVYQPQHFGDGTRLSIL.

Many counts were recorded for this clonotype. J is TRBJ1-5 and V is TRBV6-1; TRBD1 might be the D (5 bases). The CDR3 loop spans 13 amino acids. Germline assignment: CDR1 MNHNS and CDR2 SASEGT. The V end was cut by 4 bases, the J end by 6 bases, with 10 bases between. CDR3 in DNA: TGTGCCAGCAGTGCTCAGGGAGGTCAGCCCCAGCATTTT. Translating gives CASSAQGGQPQHF.

There are many counts of this clonotype. This chain uses TRBV2 with TRBJ2-5, with D possibly matching TRBD2 (5 bases). CDR1 is SNHLY and CDR2 is FYNNEI in the germline V gene. Trimming removed 7 bases at V and 2 bases at J, with 17 bases between. CDR3 length equals 15 residues. The DNA of the CDR3 is TGTGCCAGCACCGAAGGAATGGGAGATCAAGAGACCCAGTACTTC. This codes for CASTEGMGDQETQYF.

This clonotype was seen only a few times. The V gene is TRBV4-3, the J gene TRBJ2-1; 10 bases are a match to TRBD1. The CDR3 spans 17 residues. V lost 2 bases to trimming and J lost 8 bases; unmatched junction nucleotides: 12. Germline V lookup: CDR1 LGHNA, CDR2 YSLEER. The DNA for the CDR3 is TGCGCCAGCAGCCAATGGGGGGGGGGACAGGGGCGGTATGAGCAGTTCTTC. Protein sequence: CASSQWGGGQGRYEQFF.

This clonotype occurred a few times. The V call is TRBV6-1, the J call TRBJ1-5; tentatively, D is TRBD1 (6 bases). Trimming removed 8 bases from V and 6 bases from J, with 14 bases in between. The CDR3 runs to 13 residues. CDR1 MNHNS and CDR2 SASEGT come from the germline V gene. CDR3 region: CASHLGGGQPQHF. In DNA form, the CDR3 reads TGTGCCAGCCACCTTGGGGGCGGTCAGCCCCAGCATTTT.

This clonotype was seen a few times. V gene TRBV19 combines with J gene TRBJ1-5; D ambiguous. V was cut by 7 bases and J by 1 base, with 8 bases left in between. Germline CDR1 reads LNHDA; CDR2 reads SQIVND (reference sequence). CDR3 length equals 13 residues. Here the CDR3 DNA reads TGTGCCAGTACCCGGGCGAGCAATCAGCCCCAGCATTTT. This gives the protein CASTRASNQPQHF.

This clonotype was detected ten times or more. J is TRBJ1-3 and V is TRBV11-2; D gene uncertain. Germline CDR1 is SGHAT and CDR2 is FQNNGV. This CDR3 has 16 residues. V gave up 1 base and J gave up 2 bases, with 12 bases separating them. Here the CDR3 DNA reads TGTGCCAGCAGCTTAGCCGGCACGGGGACTGGAAACACCATATATTTT. Translated, it gives CASSLAGTGTGNTIYF.

Ten or more counts support this clonotype. V usage is TRBV7-2 and J usage is TRBJ1-6; 8 bases align to TRBD1. There are 14 residues in the CDR3. Germline lookup yields CDR1 SGHTA and CDR2 FQGNSA. After removal of 7 bases from V and 8 bases from J, the junction contained 7 bases not matched to a gene. The CDR3 sequence: CASTRQGMDSPLHF. CDR3 DNA: TGTGCCAGCACCCGACAGGGGATGGATTCACCCCTCCACTTT.

Many counts were recorded for this clonotype. Here the CDR3 reads CASSYSSSASLEQYF. As DNA, the CDR3 is TGTGCCAGCAGTTACTCGAGTAGCGCATCCCTCGAGCAGTACTTC. The rearrangement uses TRBV6-5 and TRBJ2-7; D is perhaps TRBD2 (5 bases). V lost 0 bases to trimming and J lost 6 bases, with 15 bases between them. CDR3 length equals 15 residues. Germline V lookup: CDR1 MNHEY, CDR2 SVGAGI.

This chain joins TRBV5-1 and TRBJ2-7, with D possibly being TRBD1 or TRBD2 (5 bases each). Germline CDR1 is SGHRS and CDR2 is YFSETQ. This CDR3 spans 14 amino acids. Trimming stripped 2 bases from V and 9 bases from J, with 18 bases between. The CDR3 here is CASSFSGSPEGQYF. CDR3 sequence (DNA): TGCGCCAGCAGCTTCTCAGGGTCCCCAGAGGGGCAGTACTTC.

This clonotype was found a few times. The chain links TRBV5-6 to TRBJ2-7, with D perhaps matching TRBD1 (6 bases). Germline V CDR1 and CDR2: SGHDT, YYEEEE. The CDR3 sequence is 14 residues long. Trimming stripped 4 bases from V and 2 bases from J, with 13 bases between. In DNA form, the CDR3 reads TGTGCCAGCAGCAAACAGGGTTTTCCCTACGAGCAGTACTTC. Encoded protein: CASSKQGFPYEQYF.